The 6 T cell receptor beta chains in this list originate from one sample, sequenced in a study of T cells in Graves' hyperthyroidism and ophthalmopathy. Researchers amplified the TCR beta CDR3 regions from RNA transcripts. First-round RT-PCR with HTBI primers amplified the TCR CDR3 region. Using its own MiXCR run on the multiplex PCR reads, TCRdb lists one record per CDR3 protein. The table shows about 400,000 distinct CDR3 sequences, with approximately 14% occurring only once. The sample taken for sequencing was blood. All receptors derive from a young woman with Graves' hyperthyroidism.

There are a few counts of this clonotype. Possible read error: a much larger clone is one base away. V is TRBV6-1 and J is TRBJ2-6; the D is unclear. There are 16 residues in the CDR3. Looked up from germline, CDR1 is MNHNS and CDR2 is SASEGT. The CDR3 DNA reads TGTGCCAGCAGTGAACTGATGGGTTCTGAGGCCAACGTCCTGACTTTC. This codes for CASSELMGSEANVLTF.

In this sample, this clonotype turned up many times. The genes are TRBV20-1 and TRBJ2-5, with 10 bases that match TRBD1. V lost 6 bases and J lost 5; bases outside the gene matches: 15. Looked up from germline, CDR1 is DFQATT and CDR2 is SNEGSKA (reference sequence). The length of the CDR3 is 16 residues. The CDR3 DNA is TGCAGTGCCCGCGGACCCTTGACAGGGGGCTTGGAGACCCAGTACTTC. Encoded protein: CSARGPLTGGLETQYF.

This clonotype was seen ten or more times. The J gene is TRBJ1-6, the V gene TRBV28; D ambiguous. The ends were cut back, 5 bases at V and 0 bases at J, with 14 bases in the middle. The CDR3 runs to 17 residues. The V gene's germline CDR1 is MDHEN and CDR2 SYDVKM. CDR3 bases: TGTGCCAGCAGTCTGGCAGGAGCGAGCTCCTATAATTCACCCCTCCACTTT. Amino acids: CASSLAGASSYNSPLHF.

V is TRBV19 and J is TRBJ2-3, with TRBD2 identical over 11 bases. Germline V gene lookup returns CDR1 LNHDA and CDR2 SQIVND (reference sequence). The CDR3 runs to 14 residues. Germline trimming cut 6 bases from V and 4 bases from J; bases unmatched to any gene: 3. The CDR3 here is CASRELAGADTQYF. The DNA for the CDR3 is TGTGCCAGTAGGGAACTAGCGGGAGCAGATACGCAGTATTTT.

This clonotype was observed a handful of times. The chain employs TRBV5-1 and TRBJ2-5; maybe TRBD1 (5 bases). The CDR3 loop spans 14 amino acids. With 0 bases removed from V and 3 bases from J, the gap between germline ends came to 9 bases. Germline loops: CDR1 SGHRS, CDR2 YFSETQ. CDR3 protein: CASSLGGPKETQYF. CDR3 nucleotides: TGCGCCAGCAGCTTGGGGGGCCCGAAAGAGACCCAGTACTTC.

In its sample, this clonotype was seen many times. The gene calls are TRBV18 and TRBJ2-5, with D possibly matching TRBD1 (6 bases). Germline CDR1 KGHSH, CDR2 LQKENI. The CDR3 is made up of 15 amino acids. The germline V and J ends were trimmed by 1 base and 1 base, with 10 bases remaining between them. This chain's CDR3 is CASSPRGQVQETQYF. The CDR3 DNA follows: TGTGCCAGCTCACCACGGGGGCAGGTCCAAGAGACCCAGTACTTC.